The clone carrying this TCR beta chain was picked up a small number of times. The TCRbeta library was prepared with unique molecular identifiers. TCRdb fed the PCR reads into MiXCR, producing one record per CDR3 protein. The sample has about 500,000 distinct CDR3 sequences; approximately 32% are singletons. The data derive from a study of T-cell reconstitution after alpha-beta-depleted transplantation in children. Per the germline V gene, CDR1 is MNHEY and CDR2 is SVGEGT. The CDR3 is 15 residues long. The V end lost 2 bases, the J end lost 5 bases, and 13 bases lay between the germline ends. The input for sequencing was PBMCs from the stem cell graft donor, taken from the stem cell graft. V is TRBV6-2 or TRBV6-3 and J is TRBJ2-1; D possibly corresponds to TRBD2 (6 bases). This receptor was identified in a human donor who donated a stem cell graft to a child with aplastic anemia. The CDR3 region has the DNA TGTGCCAGCAGTTACGCGGGACCGACTAACAATGAGCAGTTCTTC. It encodes CASSYAGPTNNEQFF.